These 25 T cell receptor beta chains share one sample of origin, sequenced in a study of T cells in Graves' hyperthyroidism and ophthalmopathy. Amplified regions were TCR beta CDR3 sequences from RNA transcripts. The HTBI primer set served for first-round RT-PCR of the TCR CDR3. TCRdb passed the multiplex PCR reads through MiXCR, listing each CDR3 protein once. The table lists about 600,000 distinct CDR3 sequences, roughly 15% of them singletons. The material sequenced was blood. These TCRs come from a woman aged 40 to 49 with Graves' ophthalmopathy.

The chain combines TRBV12-3 or TRBV12-4 with TRBJ2-3; D is ambiguous. The CDR3 consists of 14 residues. V shed 3 bases and J shed 2 bases, with 9 bases lying between them. CDR3 bases: TGTGCCAGCAGTTTCCTCGGCCACACAGATACGCAGTATTTT. This codes for CASSFLGHTDTQYF.

This clonotype was counted only a few times. This chain links TRBV7-3 with TRBJ2-1; 16 nucleotides line up with TRBD2. Germline-derived CDR1 and CDR2 are SGHTA and FQGTGA. The CDR3 consists of 18 residues. After removal of 6 bases from V and 3 bases from J, the junction contained 8 bases not matched to a gene. The CDR3 spells CASSPGLAGGPSYNEQFF. The CDR3 DNA follows: TGTGCCAGCAGTCCGGGACTAGCGGGAGGGCCAAGCTACAATGAGCAGTTCTTC.

The J gene is TRBJ1-1, the V gene TRBV28; maybe TRBD1 (5 bases). Trimming took off 3 bases at V and 0 bases at J, with 23 bases between the two ends. CDR3 length: 19 residues. The germline V gene has CDR1 MDHEN and CDR2 SYDVKM. The CDR3 DNA sequence: TGTGCCAGCAGTTTTAACCTTGGGGCCCAACCGAATATGAACACTGAAGCTTTCTTT. This encodes CASSFNLGAQPNMNTEAFF.

This clonotype showed up many times. The chain combines TRBV5-1 with TRBJ2-7; 9 bases map to TRBD1. This CDR3 comprises 16 residues. The trim removed 4 bases at V and 2 bases at J, leaving 10 bases unmatched. Looked up from germline, CDR1 is SGHRS and CDR2 is YFSETQ. CDR3 residues: CASSTGGTTRPYEQYF. CDR3 sequence (DNA): TGCGCCAGCAGCACAGGGGGCACAACTCGCCCCTACGAGCAGTACTTC.

This clonotype was seen more than once but under ten times. The chain combines TRBV2 with TRBJ2-7; 12 bases agree with TRBD1. This CDR3 comprises 16 residues. Unmatched junction bases numbered 9, after V lost 4 bases and J lost 5 bases. CDR1 is SNHLY and CDR2 is FYNNEI in the germline V gene. The CDR3 reads CASSGEGTGGGNEQYF. DNA of the CDR3: TGTGCCAGCAGTGGAGAGGGGACAGGGGGCGGGAACGAGCAGTACTTC.

This clonotype was seen repeatedly, ten times or more. This chain links TRBV3-1 with TRBJ2-4; no definite D call. V lost 0 bases to trimming and J lost 0 bases, with 9 bases between them. Germline loops: CDR1 LGHDT, CDR2 YNNKEL (reference sequence). CDR3 length: 16 amino acids. The CDR3 DNA follows: TGTGCCAGCAGCCAAGATGGTCTAGTAGCCAAAAACATTCAGTACTTC. Encoded protein: CASSQDGLVAKNIQYF.

The chain is built from TRBV7-9 and TRBJ1-6; D might be TRBD1 (6 bases). V dropped 5 bases and J dropped 7 bases, with 12 bases sitting between them. This CDR3 comprises 14 residues. The germline V gene encodes CDR1 SEHNR and CDR2 FQNEAQ (reference sequence). The CDR3, as DNA: TGTGCCAGCAGCGGACAGCAAAGGAATTCACCCCTCCACTTT. Translated: CASSGQQRNSPLHF.

This clonotype has ten or more counts. The chain employs TRBV7-8 and TRBJ2-2; 7 bases match TRBD1. The length of the CDR3 is 15 residues. J lost 5 bases, V lost 2 bases, and 5 bases had no gene match. Germline V lookup: CDR1 SGHVS, CDR2 FQNEAQ. Here the CDR3 reads CASSLRGQLTGELFF. For the CDR3, the DNA is TGTGCCAGCAGCTTAAGGGGACAGCTTACCGGGGAGCTGTTTTTT.

This clonotype has a count of ten or more. The chain couples TRBV5-1 to TRBJ2-1, with D possibly TRBD2 on 5 matching bases. CDR1 is SGHRS, CDR2 YFSETQ, per germline. V was cut by 0 bases and J by 3 bases, with 13 bases left in between. The CDR3 has 16 amino acids. The CDR3 loop is CASSLAGTRGYNEQFF. The CDR3 nucleotides read TGCGCCAGCAGCTTGGCGGGCACCCGGGGCTACAATGAGCAGTTCTTC.

Notes on this clonotype: This sequence may be a read error, since a much larger clone differs from it by one base. This chain links TRBV11-2 with TRBJ2-1; 8 positions agree with TRBD1. This CDR3 is 15 amino acids long. Germline assignment: CDR1 SGHAT and CDR2 FQNNGV. CDR3 in DNA: TGTGCCAGCAGCTTAGGTGGGGACAGGAACAATGAGCAGTCCTTC. It yields the protein CASSLGGDRNNEQSF.

The gene calls are TRBV18 and TRBJ1-3; the match to TRBD1 covers 9 bases. Germline loops: CDR1 KGHSH, CDR2 LQKENI. With 3 bases clipped from V and 3 bases from J, the junction kept 6 bases outside the gene matches. The CDR3 loop spans 16 amino acids. The CDR3 bases are TGTGCCAGCTCACCCCGGGACAGGGCGCGTGGAAACACCATATATTTT. This encodes CASSPRDRARGNTIYF.

There are a few counts of this clonotype. The chain is built from TRBV11-2 and TRBJ2-2, with 7 bases aligning to TRBD2. This CDR3 comprises 18 residues. Germline V gene lookup returns CDR1 SGHAT and CDR2 FQNNGV. The J segment lost 1 base and the V segment lost 5 bases, leaving 13 bases of the junction unmatched. CDR3 nucleotide sequence: TGTGCCAGCAGCCTCAATCTCCCTGGCGGGGGGAACACCGGGGAGCTGTTTTTT. The encoded protein is CASSLNLPGGGNTGELFF. Variable domain in full (rest from reference TRBV11-2 and TRBJ2-2): EAGVAQSPRYKIIEKRQSVAFWCNPISGHATLYWYQQILGQGPKLLIQFQNNGVVDDSQLPKDRFSAERLKGVDSTLKIQPAKLEDSAVYLCASSLNLPGGGNTGELFFGEGSRLTVL.

This clonotype was observed at least ten times. The chain is built from TRBV5-1 and TRBJ2-1; D is perhaps TRBD2 (5 bases). This CDR3 spans 17 amino acids. The germline CDR1 and CDR2 sequences are SGHRS and YFSETQ. V lost 4 bases and J lost 1, with 18 bases in between. CDR3 sequence: CASSRSMTRGSYNEQFF. CDR3 DNA: TGCGCCAGCAGCCGCAGCATGACACGGGGATCCTACAATGAGCAGTTCTTC.

The chain recombines TRBV3-1 with TRBJ1-2; weak D call: TRBD1 (5 bases). This CDR3 has 13 amino acids. V was clipped by 3 bases and J by 4 bases, with 9 bases between them. Germline V lookup: CDR1 LGHDT, CDR2 YNNKEL (reference sequence). The CDR3 here is CASSHRGSYGYTF. The CDR3 nucleotides are TGTGCCAGCAGCCATAGGGGATCCTATGGCTACACCTTC. Based on the CDR3 plus reference TRBV3-1 and TRBJ1-2, the full variable domain is DTAVSQTPKYLVTQMGNDKSIKCEQNLGHDTMYWYKQDSKKFLKIMFSYNNKELIINETVPNRFSPKSPDKAHLNLHINSLELGDSAVYFCASSHRGSYGYTFGSGTRLTVV.

The chain uses TRBV20-1 and TRBJ2-7; tentatively, D is TRBD2 (5 bases). The germline V gene encodes CDR1 DFQATT and CDR2 SNEGSKA (reference sequence). V lost 8 bases, J lost 6 bases, and 23 bases lay in between. This CDR3 is built from 14 residues. The CDR3 sequence is CSLTEGAEPPEQYF. CDR3 DNA: TGCAGTCTCACGGAAGGAGCGGAGCCCCCCGAGCAGTACTTC.

This clonotype has at least ten counts. V is TRBV6-1 and J is TRBJ1-3; D unclear. The CDR3 length is 16 residues. Germline-derived CDR1 and CDR2 are MNHNS and SASEGT. The germline V and J ends were trimmed by 0 bases and 0 bases, with 9 bases remaining between them. The CDR3 DNA is TGTGCCAGCAGTGAAGCAACAGCCGACTCTGGAAACACCATATATTTT. This encodes CASSEATADSGNTIYF.

This clonotype came up a few times. The rearrangement joins TRBV2 to TRBJ1-4; D remains ambiguous. Germline V gene sequence: CDR1 SNHLY, CDR2 FYNNEI. CDR3 size: 13 residues. V lost 3 bases, J lost 6 bases, and 8 bases lay in between. In DNA, the CDR3 is TGTGCCAGCAGTGATGGATCGGATGAAAAACTGTTTTTT. Translating gives CASSDGSDEKLFF.

This clonotype was observed many times. The chain's CDR3 is CASSDRGSNEKLFF. The DNA for the CDR3 is TGTGCCAGCAGCGACAGGGGGAGTAATGAAAAACTGTTTTTT. The chain couples TRBV6-1 to TRBJ1-4, with TRBD1 matching over 9 bases. Unmatched junction bases numbered 3, after V lost 6 bases and J lost 4 bases. There are 14 residues in the CDR3. Per germline, CDR1 MNHNS and CDR2 SASEGT.

The chain combines TRBV11-2 with TRBJ2-5; D may be TRBD2 (5 bases). V shed 3 bases and J shed 5 bases, with 22 bases lying between them. Germline assignment: CDR1 SGHAT and CDR2 FQNNGV. CDR3 size: 17 residues. The CDR3 nucleotides read TGTGCCAGCAGCTTGTTCCTGAACACCGGGGAGCTGGAGACCCAGTACTTC. Translation: CASSLFLNTGELETQYF.

This clonotype is a singleton in its sample. This chain joins TRBV7-9 and TRBJ2-7; unclear D gene. This CDR3 is 15 amino acids long. V was pared by 5 bases and J by 4 bases, with 18 bases between. The germline V gene encodes CDR1 SEHNR and CDR2 FQNEAQ (reference sequence). CDR3 DNA: TGTGCCAGCAGCCTGCCTGACCGCGGCTGGTACGAGCAGTACTTC. This encodes CASSLPDRGWYEQYF.

This clonotype was counted between two and nine times. This sequence joins TRBV20-1 and TRBJ2-5; no clear D gene. The length of the CDR3 is 12 residues. From germline, CDR1 is DFQATT and CDR2 SNEGSKA (reference sequence). Trimming stripped 1 base from V and 7 bases from J, with 10 bases between. CDR3 nucleotides: TGCAGTGCTAGAGGGGTAGCAGGGACCCAGTACTTC. Its protein product is CSARGVAGTQYF.

This clonotype was recorded a few times. V usage is TRBV12-3 or TRBV12-4 and J usage is TRBJ2-4; the match to TRBD2 covers 11 bases. The CDR3 contains 21 residues. Trimming removed 6 bases from V and 0 bases from J; junction bases left unmatched: 19. CDR3 sequence (DNA): TGTGCCAGCAGCCAGATGCCCTCAACTAGCGGGGGTAGGCTAGCCAAAAACATTCAGTACTTC. Protein sequence: CASSQMPSTSGGRLAKNIQYF.

This clonotype was observed at least ten times. The chain recombines TRBV11-2 with TRBJ2-2; no reliable D call. This CDR3 is 13 amino acids long. Germline V gene lookup returns CDR1 SGHAT and CDR2 FQNNGV. V was trimmed by 5 bases and J by 0 bases, leaving 4 bases between them. DNA for the CDR3: TGTGCCAGCAGCGTTGCGAACACCGGGGAGCTGTTTTTT. Encoded protein: CASSVANTGELFF.

In this sample, this clonotype turned up many times. The V call is TRBV18, the J call TRBJ2-7; D is tentatively TRBD1 or TRBD2 (5 bases each). Germline values: CDR1 KGHSH, CDR2 LQKENI. Trimming removed 2 bases from V and 3 bases from J, with 11 bases in between. CDR3 size: 14 residues. CDR3 bases: TGTGCCAGCTCACCAGTGGGACGAGACTACGAGCAGTACTTC. It codes for CASSPVGRDYEQYF.

This clonotype was counted only a few times. The chain employs TRBV20-1 and TRBJ1-2; 7 bases map to TRBD1. The V gene end was trimmed by 6 bases and the J gene end by 0 bases; junction bases not matched to a gene: 4. Germline assignment: CDR1 DFQATT and CDR2 SNEGSKA (reference sequence). The CDR3 totals 13 residues. DNA of the CDR3: TGCAGTGCACCAGACAGGGCTAACTATGGCTACACCTTC. Protein: CSAPDRANYGYTF.